This TCR beta chain was profiled in a study of identical twins (dated by TCRdb to 2016 to 2017). Concerning the study at large: To test whether fetal clonotypes persist, the study used deep sequencing on TCR alpha and beta repertoires from monozygotic twins, unrelated adults of various ages, and cord blood. To rule out contamination, the twin experiments were replicated at different times with different library preparation protocols. Broad study findings and their caveats: Abundant cord blood beta clonotypes carried fewer insertions; young adult naive repertoires showed a weaker similar trend, while memory repertoires showed none. In beta out-of-frame sequences, excess twin sharing was weaker, because having fewer shared sequences lowered the signal-to-noise ratio. Out-of-frame TCR alpha sharing in monozygotic twins was systematically underestimated by recombination models, whereas sharing between unrelated individuals was in agreement with the recombination models. Because the same donors could not be followed over many years, conclusions were based on cross-sectional statistical analysis. Compared with coincidental sharing between unrelated individuals, out-of-frame TCR alpha sequences shared between twins showed an excess of sequences with low generation probability. Invariant T cells such as MAIT and iNKT could partly confound zero-insertion analyses, although diverse VJ usage argued against such confounding for most clonotypes.

Only healthy Caucasian donors were included. The twin cohort comprised three pairs of female monozygotic twins, all aged roughly 18 to 30 years. Peripheral blood mononuclear cells were used as the source from which RNA for TCR libraries was isolated. The CDR3 measures 13 amino acids from cysteine to phenylalanine. The entry retains the CDR3 DNA only, 39 bases that are in frame from base 1. Taken from the germline V gene, the CDR1 and CDR2 loops are MDHEN and SYDVKM. Ends trimmed: V by 7 bases, J by 7 bases; bases unmatched to a gene: 8. The protocol used for the library was 5' RACE. Sequencing took place on an Illumina HiSeq 2000. A universal primer binding site was introduced by template switching, and a unique molecular identifier was present in the final cDNA, enabling accurate counting of TCR cDNA molecules. Specific primers in the conserved constant-segment region were used to synthesize first-strand cDNA for TCR alpha and beta chains. To control for contamination, every cDNA library was double barcoded, receiving both a SMART-Mk sample barcode and Illumina barcodes. TruSeq adapter sequences along with Illumina sample barcodes were introduced in two successive PCR steps. Sequencing of the TCR alpha and beta cDNA libraries was done on the Illumina HiSeq platform using custom primers. Under the source paper's analysis protocol: Raw reads were processed with MiGEC to extract unique molecular identifiers, and MiXCR was used to determine CDR3 positions. Recombination models were inferred per individual with the repgenHMM and IGoR tools using an EM algorithm. The tcR package in R was used for shared clonotype analysis, with sharing normalized by the product of cloneset sizes. Out-of-frame nonproductive sequences were analyzed to study raw recombination free of thymic and clonal selection effects. TCRdb trimmed public reads at Q25 via fastp, called clones via MiXCR and kept in-frame beta chains. Each entry merges the rows of one CDR3 protein and shows their most common DNA and genes. What appears here as the V and J calls and clone size reflects TCRdb's work, not the paper's. The sample table holds under 900,000 distinct CDR3 sequences, of which approximately 13% were seen once. The ten largest clones add up to about 1.6% of the sample.

About this clonotype itself: Its antigen is unknown. The record has no base qualities; no much larger clone is one base away.

Another study also made use of these data, one on yellow fever vaccine responses in identical twins. That second report states: The authors reported that the T cell response to vaccination in identical twins appeared partly convergent and partly personalized. In identical twins, the study followed T cell clones that responded to the vaccine with precision.

The rearranged segments are TRBV28 and TRBJ1-2, and TRBD1 matches 8 of the central bases. The TCR originated in a woman younger than 30 in good health. Sample: PBMCs. CDR3 sequence: CASMAGGVSGYTF. The DNA is TGTGCCAGCATGGCAGGGGGCGTTTCTGGCTACACCTTC.